Shown below are 22 T cell receptor beta chains from a single sample sequenced in a study of cytomegalovirus exposure and HLA in healthy donors. This PCR relied on a set of 60 Vbeta primers and 13 Jbeta primers. Generated by immunoSEQ multiplex PCR, the TCRdb table keeps only in-frame clones and is missing some. The repertoire holds 150,000 to 200,000 clones, 79% seen once, with under 2.5% in the top ten. Sequencing was carried out using PBMCs. The origin of the receptors is a man aged 35-49 years in good health and CMV-seronegative.

The chain uses TRBV28 and TRBJ1-4, with unresolved D. The CDR3 spans 14 residues. Per germline, CDR1 MDHEN and CDR2 SYDVKM. V was shortened by 1 base and J by 8 bases, with 11 bases between the two germline ends. For the CDR3, the DNA is TGTGCCAGCAGTTTATTCAGATGGAGGGAAAAACTGTTTTTT. As protein: CASSLFRWREKLFF. Supplemented by reference TRBV28 and TRBJ1-4, the full variable domain reads DVKVTQSSRYLVKRTGEKVFLECVQDMDHENMFWYRQDPGLGLRLIYFSYDVKMKEKGDIPEGYSVSREKKERFSLILESASTNQTSMYLCASSLFRWREKLFFGSGTQLSVL.

The chain joins TRBV2 to TRBJ2-1; D is unresolved. Germline V gene lookup returns CDR1 SNHLY and CDR2 FYNNEI. V dropped 6 bases and J dropped 0 bases, with 12 bases sitting between them. The CDR3 contains 15 residues. The CDR3 nucleotides read TGTGCCAGCAGGCCAATGGGCGCCTCCTACAATGAGCAGTTCTTC. Its translation is CASRPMGASYNEQFF.

The chain employs TRBV9 and TRBJ2-3; TRBD2 matches 7 bases. Germline V gene sequence: CDR1 SGDLS, CDR2 YYNGEE. The CDR3 is 15 residues long. V was clipped by 1 base and J by 0 bases; unmatched bases: 2. CDR3 in amino acids: CASSVSGKSTDTQYF. CDR3 DNA: TGTGCCAGCAGCGTAAGCGGGAAGAGCACAGATACGCAGTATTTT.

The chain combines TRBV5-1 with TRBJ2-1; 8 nucleotides align to TRBD2. Trimming took 0 bases from V and 7 from J; bases not matched to a gene: 9. The CDR3 has 16 residues. Looked up from germline, CDR1 is SGHRS and CDR2 is YFSETQ. CDR3 sequence: CASSLGTGRASNEQFF. For the CDR3, the DNA is TGCGCCAGCAGCTTGGGTACCGGGAGGGCCTCTAATGAGCAGTTCTTC.

The V gene is TRBV7-2, the J gene TRBJ2-7, with TRBD2 matching 8 bases. The CDR3 runs 16 residues. J lost 3 bases, V lost 5 bases, and 12 bases had no gene match. Per germline, CDR1 SGHTA and CDR2 FQGNSA. CDR3 amino acids: CASSLRAGESFYEQYF. CDR3 nucleotide sequence: TGTGCCAGCAGCCTCCGAGCGGGAGAGAGCTTCTACGAGCAGTACTTC.

J is TRBJ2-5 and V is TRBV19; TRBD1 matches 8 bases. Germline trimming cut 3 bases from V and 2 bases from J; bases unmatched to any gene: 2. Germline CDR1 LNHDA, CDR2 SQIVND (reference sequence). This CDR3 comprises 14 residues. The CDR3 sequence is CASSMGQAQETQYF. The CDR3, as DNA: TGTGCCAGTAGTATGGGACAGGCACAAGAGACCCAGTACTTC.

On this clone itself: The sample holds other DNA sequences that translate to the same CDR3. The V and J genes are TRBV7-2 and TRBJ2-5; 9 bases agree with TRBD2. With V trimmed by 5 bases and J by 4 bases, 8 bases remained unmatched. Germline CDR1 reads SGHTA; CDR2 reads FQGNSA. The CDR3 length is 15 residues. Here the CDR3 reads CASSPRLAVRETQYF. CDR3 nucleotide sequence: TGTGCCAGCAGCCCCCGACTAGCGGTCAGAGAGACCCAGTACTTC.

The chain carries TRBV7-9 and TRBJ1-2, with D perhaps TRBD1 (5 bases). The CDR3 consists of 11 residues. V was shortened by 8 bases and J by 7 bases, with 11 bases between the two germline ends. CDR1 and CDR2 from the germline V gene are SEHNR and FQNEAQ (reference sequence). CDR3 in amino acids: CASGVQGGYTF. The CDR3 coding sequence is TGTGCCAGCGGTGTGCAGGGTGGCTACACCTTC.

The chain has TRBV5-5 and TRBJ2-2; 7 bases align to TRBD2. The CDR3 loop spans 18 amino acids. Germline CDR1 reads SGHKS; CDR2 reads YYEKEE (reference sequence). The J segment lost 2 bases and the V segment lost 1 base, leaving 11 bases of the junction unmatched. The CDR3 reads CASSLHGGRAPNTGELFF. DNA for the CDR3: TGTGCCAGCAGCTTGCATGGAGGGAGGGCCCCTAACACCGGGGAGCTGTTTTTT.

This chain joins TRBV11-2 and TRBJ1-3; unclear D gene. The germline V gene encodes CDR1 SGHAT and CDR2 FQNNGV. V was shortened by 3 bases and J by 0 bases, with 6 bases between the two germline ends. The CDR3 contains 14 residues. CDR3 coding DNA: TGTGCCAGCAGCTTCGCGCACTCTGGAAACACCATATATTTT. Translating gives CASSFAHSGNTIYF.

The chain joins TRBV7-8 to TRBJ2-7; 7 nucleotides align to TRBD2. This CDR3 comprises 15 residues. Germline trimming cut 4 bases from V and 7 bases from J; bases unmatched to any gene: 13. Germline CDR1 reads SGHVS; CDR2 reads FQNEAQ. Written as DNA, the CDR3 is TGTGCCAGCAGCTCCCCTTGGGGAGGGGAGCGGGAGCAGTACTTC. Its protein is CASSSPWGGEREQYF.

The rearrangement uses TRBV7-2 and TRBJ2-1, with D possibly matching TRBD2 (6 bases). This CDR3 contains 14 residues. V was clipped by 3 bases and J by 3 bases, with 9 bases between them. The germline V gene has CDR1 SGHTA and CDR2 FQGNSA. For the CDR3, the DNA is TGTGCCAGCAGCTTGGCGGGATTCTACAATGAGCAGTTCTTC. It yields the protein CASSLAGFYNEQFF. Combining the CDR3 with reference TRBV7-2 and TRBJ2-1 gives the whole variable domain GAGVSQSPSNKVTEKGKDVELRCDPISGHTALYWYRQSLGQGLEFLIYFQGNSAPDKSGLPSDRFSAERTGGSVSTLTIQRTQQEDSAVYLCASSLAGFYNEQFFGPGTRLTVL.

This chain joins TRBV28 and TRBJ1-1; D is perhaps TRBD1 (6 bases). This CDR3 has 16 residues. Germline values: CDR1 MDHEN, CDR2 SYDVKM. V lost 1 base, J lost 3 bases, and 15 bases lay in between. CDR3 amino acids: CASSLFGGGRDTEAFF. The CDR3 DNA reads TGTGCCAGCAGTTTATTCGGTGGGGGCAGAGACACTGAAGCTTTCTTT.

The gene calls are TRBV7-2 and TRBJ2-3, with 7 bases fitting TRBD2. The CDR3 is 16 amino acids. Per the germline V gene, CDR1 is SGHTA and CDR2 is FQGNSA. The V and J ends lost 1 base and 1 base, in that order; junction bases with no gene match: 5. The chain's CDR3 is CASSLVAGVGTDTQYF. The CDR3 region has the DNA TGTGCCAGCAGCTTAGTTGCGGGAGTAGGCACAGATACGCAGTATTTT.

This clone was recorded once. V is TRBV5-1 and J is TRBJ2-5; TRBD2 aligns across 8 bases. The CDR3 is made up of 15 amino acids. Trimming removed 0 bases from V and 3 bases from J; junction bases left unmatched: 4. Germline CDR1 and CDR2: SGHRS and YFSETQ. The CDR3 region is CASSLVTGLEETQYF. The DNA of the CDR3 is TGCGCCAGCAGCTTGGTTACGGGACTAGAAGAGACCCAGTACTTC.

The CDR3 bases are TGTGCCACCAGCAGAGGAGAGGGACAGGGTTGGAAACTGTTTTTT. It is translated as CATSRGEGQGWKLFF. This rearrangement joins TRBV15 to TRBJ1-4, with 9 bases aligning to TRBD1. The CDR3 consists of 15 residues. The germline V gene encodes CDR1 LNHNV and CDR2 YYDKDF (reference sequence). With V trimmed by 1 base and J by 11 bases, 8 bases remained unmatched.

In nucleotides, the CDR3 is TGTGCCAGCAGCCGGAATTCAGGTTACGAGCAGTACTTC. This sequence encodes CASSRNSGYEQYF. The rearrangement uses TRBV14 and TRBJ2-7; D is uncertain. Germline CDR1 SGHDN, CDR2 FVKESK. This CDR3 spans 13 amino acids. V was clipped by 4 bases and J by 4 bases, with 11 bases between them.

This clone was seen once. The rearrangement uses TRBV6-1 and TRBJ2-1, with a possible D match to TRBD1 (6 bases). Germline CDR1 MNHNS, CDR2 SASEGT. Trimming removed 4 bases at V and 5 bases at J, with 12 bases between. The CDR3 is made up of 14 amino acids. CDR3 sequence (DNA): TGTGCCAGCAGTGTGACACAGGGAGACAATGAGCAGTTCTTC. Amino acids: CASSVTQGDNEQFF.

V and J are TRBV2 and TRBJ1-5, with D unresolved. The CDR3 has 14 amino acids. CDR1 and CDR2 from the germline V gene are SNHLY and FYNNEI. Trimming removed 8 bases from V and 1 base from J, with 12 bases in between. The CDR3: CASGWRKSNQPQHF. In DNA form, the CDR3 reads TGTGCCAGCGGGTGGAGGAAGAGCAATCAGCCCCAGCATTTT.

The J gene is TRBJ2-2, the V gene TRBV7-2, with 7 bases aligning to TRBD2. CDR3 length: 15 amino acids. V lost 6 bases, J lost 2 bases, and 6 bases stayed unmatched. The germline V gene encodes CDR1 SGHTA and CDR2 FQGNSA. CDR3 protein: CASSYSGLNTGELFF. The CDR3 region has the DNA TGTGCCAGCAGTTATAGCGGGCTTAACACCGGGGAGCTGTTTTTT.

The rearrangement joins TRBV5-4 to TRBJ2-1; maybe TRBD2 (6 bases). CDR1 is SGHNT, CDR2 YYREEE, per germline (reference sequence). Trimming shortened V by 5 bases and J by 1 base, and 16 bases separated the two germline ends. The CDR3 extends over 16 amino acids. The CDR3: CASSRDGGASYNEQFF. The CDR3 DNA reads TGTGCCAGCAGTAGGGACGGGGGAGCATCCTACAATGAGCAGTTCTTC.

The V gene is TRBV11-2, the J gene TRBJ2-3; weak D call: TRBD1 (6 bases). Trimming stripped 4 bases from V and 1 base from J, with 15 bases between. The CDR3 has 16 amino acids. CDR1 and CDR2 (germline): SGHAT, FQNNGV. The CDR3 region has the DNA TGTGCCAGCAGCTCACAGGGCGGAAGTGGCACAGATACGCAGTATTTT. Its translation is CASSSQGGSGTDTQYF.